The 21 T cell receptor beta chains given below trace back to one sample, sequenced in a study of blood T cell repertoires in COVID-19. The repertoire was sequenced with immunoSEQ multiplex PCR; TCRdb's copy has only in-frame clones and lacks some. The data contain 100,000 to 120,000 clones, more than 70% of them singletons. The sample was peripheral blood. These TCRs come from a woman between 50 and 59 years old with acute or convalescent COVID-19.

V is TRBV5-1 and J is TRBJ1-1; tentatively, D is TRBD1 (5 bases). This CDR3 contains 15 residues. Looked up from germline, CDR1 is SGHRS and CDR2 is YFSETQ. V lost 0 bases and J 4 bases, leaving 13 bases between the germline ends. The CDR3 DNA follows: TGCGCCAGCAGCTTGGGAGTTGGAGGGGTCACTGAAGCTTTCTTT. The encoded protein is CASSLGVGGVTEAFF.

CDR3 sequence: CASSSAGGAYEQYF. The CDR3 coding sequence is TGCGCCAGCAGCTCCGCCGGCGGAGCCTACGAGCAGTACTTC. This chain uses TRBV5-1 with TRBJ2-7; D is unclear. Germline loops: CDR1 SGHRS, CDR2 YFSETQ. The ends were cut back, 3 bases at V and 2 bases at J, with 12 bases in the middle. The CDR3 is 14 amino acids. Filled out from reference TRBV5-1 and TRBJ2-7, the complete variable domain reads KAGVTQTPRYLIKTRGQQVTLSCSPISGHRSVSWYQQTPGQGLQFLFEYFSETQRNKGNFPGRFSGRQFSNSRSEMNVSTLELGDSALYLCASSSAGGAYEQYFGPGTRLTVT.

This clone has only one observation. The V and J genes are TRBV18 and TRBJ1-2, with D tentatively TRBD1 (6 bases). V was cut by 4 bases and J by 3 bases, with 24 bases left in between. This CDR3 has 18 residues. The germline CDR1 and CDR2 sequences are KGHSH and LQKENI. CDR3 region: CASSLGQLLARSDYGYTF. DNA of the CDR3: TGTGCCAGCTCACTGGGACAACTCCTCGCACGGAGTGACTATGGCTACACCTTC.

V is TRBV5-8 and J is TRBJ1-5; D is ambiguous. Germline V gene sequence: CDR1 SGHTS, CDR2 YDEGEE. CDR3 length: 15 amino acids. Between the trimmed V and J ends, which lost 7 bases and 2 bases, there was a span of 16 bases. The CDR3: CASRTGGLGNQPQHF. The CDR3 coding sequence is TGTGCCAGCCGAACGGGAGGATTGGGCAATCAGCCCCAGCATTTT.

The J gene is TRBJ1-1, the V gene TRBV9, with D unresolved. Germline assignment: CDR1 SGDLS and CDR2 YYNGEE. The CDR3 spans 14 residues. The V gene lost 0 bases and the J gene lost 2 bases, with 8 bases spanning the gap. This CDR3 is CASSVVGSNTEAFF. The CDR3 nucleotides read TGTGCCAGCAGCGTAGTTGGGAGCAACACTGAAGCTTTCTTT.

The chain joins TRBV7-2 to TRBJ2-1; D may be TRBD1 (5 bases). CDR1 and CDR2 from the germline V gene are SGHTA and FQGNSA. V lost 2 bases and J 3 bases, leaving 11 bases between the germline ends. CDR3 size: 15 residues. The CDR3 loop is CASSLNRILYNEQFF. In DNA, the CDR3 is TGTGCCAGCAGCTTAAACAGGATCCTCTACAATGAGCAGTTCTTC.

This clone was seen only once. This chain joins TRBV5-4 and TRBJ1-2; a weak D match, TRBD1 (5 bases). Germline values: CDR1 SGHNT, CDR2 YYREEE (reference sequence). The CDR3 length is 13 residues. Trimming stripped 2 bases from V and 6 bases from J, with 11 bases between. The CDR3 loop reads CASSFYAGDGYTF. Here the CDR3 DNA reads TGTGCCAGCAGCTTTTACGCGGGGGATGGCTACACCTTC.

This clone has only one observation. The J gene is TRBJ1-2, the V gene TRBV19; D gene unclear. Trimming took 6 bases from V and 0 from J, leaving 11 bases between them. Looked up from germline, CDR1 is LNHDA and CDR2 is SQIVND (reference sequence). The CDR3 loop spans 14 amino acids. The CDR3 here is CASSIDMTNYGYTF. CDR3 coding DNA: TGTGCCAGTAGCATCGACATGACTAACTATGGCTACACCTTC. The full variable domain, completed using reference TRBV19 and TRBJ1-2, is DGGITQSPKYLFRKEGQNVTLSCEQNLNHDAMYWYRQDPGQGLRLIYYSQIVNDFQKGDIAEGYSVSREKKESFPLTVTSAQKNPTAFYLCASSIDMTNYGYTFGSGTRLTVV.

J is TRBJ2-5 and V is TRBV14, with D perhaps matching TRBD1 (5 bases). This CDR3 region has 15 residues. Germline lookup yields CDR1 SGHDN and CDR2 FVKESK. Trimming took 4 bases from V and 2 from J, leaving 14 bases between them. The CDR3 here is CASSRFTGPQETQYF. The CDR3, as DNA: TGTGCCAGCAGCCGCTTTACAGGACCTCAAGAGACCCAGTACTTC.

CDR3 sequence reads: CASSIVRGKDQPQHF. The CDR3 DNA is TGTGCCAGTAGTATAGTAAGAGGGAAGGATCAGCCCCAGCATTTT. V is TRBV19 and J is TRBJ1-5; no reliable D call. This CDR3 has 15 residues. Germline CDR1 reads LNHDA; CDR2 reads SQIVND (reference sequence). V was trimmed by 1 base and J by 5 bases, leaving 12 bases between them.

The chain links TRBV11-1 to TRBJ2-7; D gene unclear. V gave up 4 bases and J gave up 3 bases, with 13 bases separating them. CDR1 and CDR2 from the germline V gene are SGHAT and FQDESV (reference sequence). The CDR3 extends over 14 amino acids. CDR3 coding DNA: TGTGCCAGCAGCTCGACCGACACAAGCTACGAGCAGTACTTC. The encoded protein is CASSSTDTSYEQYF.

CDR3 sequence reads: CASSQPGTGLNEKLFF. In DNA form, the CDR3 reads TGTGCCAGCAGCCAGCCCGGGACAGGGCTTAATGAAAAACTGTTTTTT. The chain has TRBV16 and TRBJ1-4; 9 bases are shared with TRBD1. V lost 3 bases, J lost 4 bases, and 6 bases stayed unmatched. The germline gives CDR1 KGHSY, CDR2 FQNENV. This CDR3 region has 16 residues.

This clone was counted once. The rearrangement joins TRBV14 to TRBJ2-3; TRBD2 aligns across 7 bases. Germline loops: CDR1 SGHDN, CDR2 FVKESK. The J segment lost 3 bases and the V segment lost 2 bases, leaving 8 bases of the junction unmatched. This CDR3 has 16 residues. The chain's CDR3 is CASSQIVGRKTDTQYF. DNA of the CDR3: TGTGCCAGCAGCCAAATTGTCGGGAGGAAAACAGATACGCAGTATTTT.

CDR3 sequence reads: CAWSILEPLTYGYTF. CDR3 bases: TGTGCCTGGAGCATCCTAGAGCCGCTTACCTATGGCTACACCTTC. The rearrangement uses TRBV30 and TRBJ1-2; no definite D call. V was cut by 3 bases and J by 4 bases, with 18 bases left in between. The CDR3 contains 15 residues. Germline CDR1 is GTSNPN and CDR2 is SVGIG (reference sequence).

The V gene is TRBV6-2 or TRBV6-3, the J gene TRBJ2-1; 10 positions agree with TRBD2. The length of the CDR3 is 15 residues. Germline V CDR1 and CDR2: MNHEY, SVGEGT. V trimming: 5 bases; J trimming: 3 bases; junction bases outside the gene matches: 4. The CDR3 loop reads CASSGLAVIYNEQFF. The CDR3 DNA is TGTGCCAGCAGTGGACTAGCGGTGATCTACAATGAGCAGTTCTTC.

The genes are TRBV18 and TRBJ2-3; 11 bases are shared with TRBD2. Germline values: CDR1 KGHSH, CDR2 LQKENI. CDR3 length: 16 residues. V lost 3 bases, J lost 4 bases, and 6 bases stayed unmatched. This CDR3 is CASSPRLAGRADTQYF. In nucleotides, the CDR3 is TGTGCCAGCTCACCGAGACTAGCGGGAAGGGCAGATACGCAGTATTTT.

The chain recombines TRBV9 with TRBJ2-5, with D maybe TRBD2 (6 bases). This CDR3 has 16 amino acids. The V gene lost 2 bases and the J gene lost 4 bases, with 18 bases spanning the gap. Germline V CDR1 and CDR2: SGDLS, YYNGEE. CDR3 nucleotides: TGTGCCAGCAGCGTGGGGCGGGGCCCATTCACAGAGACCCAGTACTTC. Its protein product is CASSVGRGPFTETQYF.

This chain uses TRBV3-1 (or the pseudogene TRBV3-2) with TRBJ1-2; TRBD1 agrees at 7 bases. Unmatched junction bases numbered 15, after V lost 2 bases and J lost 6 bases. This CDR3 spans 17 amino acids. Germline loops: CDR1 LGHDT, CDR2 YNNKEL (reference sequence). CDR3 loop: CASSQRGSIRGLNGYTF. The CDR3 nucleotides read TGTGCCAGCAGCCAAAGAGGGTCGATAAGGGGGCTCAATGGCTACACCTTC.

The chain links TRBV28 to TRBJ2-1; 7 bases line up with TRBD1. CDR3 length: 16 residues. Germline V CDR1 and CDR2: MDHEN, SYDVKM. Losses at the gene ends were 7 bases for V and 7 bases for J; bases not matched to a gene: 16. DNA of the CDR3: TGTGCCAGCACCCTGGGACAGATTGGAGGTCGGAATGAGCAGTTCTTC. Translated, it gives CASTLGQIGGRNEQFF.

The count of this clone is one. The chain is built from TRBV5-1 and TRBJ2-7, with D maybe TRBD2 (6 bases). The CDR3 extends over 14 amino acids. Trimming shortened V by 1 base and J by 3 bases, and 11 bases separated the two germline ends. Germline CDR1 reads SGHRS; CDR2 reads YFSETQ. DNA for the CDR3: TGCGCCAGCAGCTTGTCCTTGGACTACTACGAGCAGTACTTC. This codes for CASSLSLDYYEQYF.

The gene calls are TRBV19 and TRBJ1-5, with 8 bases aligning to TRBD1. The V gene end was trimmed by 8 bases and the J gene end by 6 bases; junction bases not matched to a gene: 9. The CDR3 length is 14 residues. In germline, CDR1 is LNHDA, CDR2 SQIVND (reference sequence). This chain's CDR3 is CASSRDRQFQPQHF. The CDR3 DNA follows: TGTGCCAGTTCCCGGGACAGGCAATTTCAGCCCCAGCATTTT.